This entry concerns a single TCR beta chain. Antigen unknown. The source of the sample is a study of shared clonotypes between healthy human individuals. About the study: Three CD4 naive, three CD4 memory, two CD8 naive and one CD8 memory plate were used per donor. Study findings and constraints: Relative to their counterparts shared across all four donors, non-shared clonotypes exhibited diminished generation probabilities.

The data were produced by immunoSEQ multiplex PCR, yet TCRdb's version contains in-frame clones alone and is incomplete. In the table there are around 1,000,000 clones, approximately 77% of which are singletons. CDR1 and CDR2 from the germline V gene are SGHRS and YFSETQ. This CDR3 has 15 amino acids. Losses at the gene ends were 2 bases for V and 0 bases for J; bases not matched to a gene: 2. This TCR came from a man between 18 and 29 years old in good health. Some clones in this sample may be carry-over from other donors' samples. Sequencing was performed on memory CD4+ T cells from PBMCs. The subset here: CD45RA-negative fraction. This rearrangement joins TRBV5-1 to TRBJ2-3, with 8 bases identical to TRBD1. The CDR3 sequence: CASSFRTGSTDTQYF. The CDR3 coding sequence is TGCGCCAGCAGCTTTAGGACAGGGAGCACAGATACGCAGTATTTT.